This T cell receptor beta chain was obtained from a study of blood T cell repertoires in COVID-19. Study summary: Sources were T cells, B-cell-depleted T cells, or PBMCs; the material itself was cDNA or gDNA.

Germline-derived CDR1 and CDR2 are GTSNPN and SVGIG (reference sequence). The CDR3 totals 15 residues. V lost 1 base to trimming and J lost 0 bases, with 13 bases between them. The protocol was immunoSEQ multiplex PCR, while the TCRdb copy is restricted to in-frame clones and leaves out a portion. This table has approximately 270,000 clones, around 82% appearing once. Enrollment of patients from Seattle took place during active infection, with longitudinal follow-up. This chain links TRBV30 with TRBJ2-7; D is perhaps TRBD1 (5 bases). The TCR sequence derives from a person between 65 and 79 years old with COVID-19, enrolled during active disease. Sequenced: peripheral blood. This CDR3 reads CAWSGRGFASYEQYF. In DNA form, the CDR3 reads TGTGCCTGGAGTGGAAGGGGCTTCGCCTCCTACGAGCAGTACTTC. Combining the CDR3 with reference TRBV30 and TRBJ2-7 gives the whole variable domain SQTIHQWPATLVQPVGSPLSLECTVEGTSNPNLYWYRQAAGRGLQLLFYSVGIGQISSEVPQNLSASRPQDRQFILSSKKLLLSDSGFYLCAWSGRGFASYEQYFGPGTRLTVT.